This is a list of T cell receptor beta chains from one sample in a study of CD8+CD57+ T cells in acquired aplastic anemia. TCRdb processed the reads anew with MiXCR; each CDR3 protein has one entry. This sample has about 270,000 distinct CDR3 sequences, with roughly 82% found just once. What was sequenced was sorted CD4+, CD8+, or CD8+CD57+ T cells (not recorded which) from PBMCs. The receptors come from a human donor with aplastic anemia. The CDR3 runs from the conserved cysteine through the conserved F or W. Each record gives: V gene, clone size, D gene, J gene, CDR3 DNA, CDR3 protein. D genes are given only for firm matches. Rows give clone size only sometimes, using once, few, many, or a class for an expanded clone.

V: TRBV11-2; size: -; D: -; J: TRBJ2-1; DNA: TGTGCCAGCAGCTTAGGGGCAGGCTCCTACAATGAGCAGTTCTTC; CDR3: CASSLGAGSYNEQFF
V: TRBV6-4; size: -; D: TRBD2; J: TRBJ2-5; DNA: TGTGCCAGCAGTGAGGTAGCGGGGGGGCAAGAGACCCAGTACTTC; CDR3: CASSEVAGGQETQYF
V: TRBV7-9; size: -; D: TRBD2; J: TRBJ2-1; DNA: TGTGCCAGCAGCTTAGCGGGGCGGGGGTACTACAATGTGCAGTTCTTC; CDR3: CASSLAGRGYYNVQFF
V: TRBV9; size: -; D: -; J: TRBJ1-2; DNA: TGTGCCAGCAGCGTAACGAAGGACGGGACTAACTATGGCTACACCTTC; CDR3: CASSVTKDGTNYGYTF
V: TRBV2; size: once; D: -; J: TRBJ2-5; DNA: TGTGCCAGCGGGGACGGGTGGACAGAAAAGGAGAACTATTACTTC; CDR3: CASGDGWTEKENYYF
V: TRBV7-2; size: -; D: -; J: TRBJ2-1; DNA: TGTGCCTGCAGCTTGACAAGAGGCGCCGACTATGGCTACCAGTTCTTC; CDR3: CACSLTRGADYGYQFF
V: TRBV7-2; size: -; D: TRBD2; J: TRBJ2-7; DNA: TGCGCCAGCAGCCTAGCGCGAGGGACTAGCGGAGCCTACGAGCAGTACTTC; CDR3: CASSLARGTSGAYEQYF
V: TRBV11-3; size: -; D: -; J: TRBJ2-5; DNA: TGTGCCAGCAGCTTAGATCTGCAAGAGACCCAGTACTTC; CDR3: CASSLDLQETQYF
V: TRBV5-6; size: -; D: -; J: TRBJ2-7; DNA: TGTGCCAGCAGCTTGGAGAGGGGTAACTACGAGCAGTACTTC; CDR3: CASSLERGNYEQYF
V: TRBV13; size: -; D: TRBD2; J: TRBJ2-3; DNA: TGTGCCAGCAGCTTAATCCGGACTAGCGGGAGCGGAGATACGCAGTATTTT; CDR3: CASSLIRTSGSGDTQYF
V: TRBV9; size: -; D: -; J: TRBJ1-1; DNA: TGTGCCAGCAGCTTAGATCTGACCCGAAACCCGGCAGCTTTCTTT; CDR3: CASSLDLTRNPAAFF
V: TRBV2; size: -; D: -; J: TRBJ1-6; DNA: TGTGCCAGCAGCTTGAGTTCCTATAATTCACCGCAGCTCTTT; CDR3: CASSLSSYNSPQLF
V: TRBV5-1; size: -; D: -; J: TRBJ1-2; DNA: TGCGCCAGCAGCTTGGCCGGTGGCAACGACTATGGCTACACCTTC; CDR3: CASSLAGGNDYGYTF
V: TRBV27; size: once; D: -; J: TRBJ2-1; DNA: TGTGCCAGCAGTCGATTATCGGGAAGTCTGTCCTTC; CDR3: CASSRLSGSLSF
V: TRBV7-8; size: -; D: -; J: TRBJ2-3; DNA: TGCGCCAGCAGCCACACGGGCGGTCCCGCGACGCAGTATTTT; CDR3: CASSHTGGPATQYF
V: TRBV7-8; size: -; D: TRBD2; J: TRBJ2-3; DNA: TGTGCCAGCGGGTACGCGGGAGGTCATAATACGTATTTT; CDR3: CASGYAGGHNTYF
V: TRBV7-9; size: -; D: TRBD2; J: TRBJ2-3; DNA: TGTGCCAGCAGCGCCGGGACTAGCGGAAATGTTACGCAGTATTTT; CDR3: CASSAGTSGNVTQYF
V: TRBV7-3; size: -; D: -; J: TRBJ1-2; DNA: TGTGCCAGCAGCCAAGATTGGGTGAACACTGAAGCTTTC; CDR3: CASSQDWVNTEAF
V: TRBV7-9; size: -; D: TRBD1; J: TRBJ2-5; DNA: TGTGCCAGCAGCCCACCACAGGGGGCTAGGGAGACCCAGTACTTC; CDR3: CASSPPQGARETQYF
V: TRBV29-1; size: few; D: -; J: TRBJ1-3; DNA: TGCAGCGTAGAAACCGAGCCCAGGGGAAACACCATATATTTT; CDR3: CSVETEPRGNTIYF
V: TRBV7-9; size: few; D: -; J: TRBJ2-1; DNA: TGTGCCAGCAGTGATGGGGGGATTCACGGGCAGTTCTTC; CDR3: CASSDGGIHGQFF
V: TRBV7-9; size: once; D: -; J: TRBJ1-2; DNA: TGTGCCAGCAGCCCCAGAGCAGGCGCCGACTATGACTACACCTTC; CDR3: CASSPRAGADYDYTF
V: TRBV5-4; size: -; D: -; J: TRBJ1-1; DNA: TGTGCCAGCAGCTTTACTAGCGCCAACAGGAGGAACACTGAAGCTTTCTTT; CDR3: CASSFTSANRRNTEAFF
V: TRBV24-1; size: -; D: TRBD1; J: TRBJ1-2; DNA: TGTGCCACCAGTGACAAGAAAACAGGGGGCGAACGGAACTATGGCTACACCTTC; CDR3: CATSDKKTGGERNYGYTF